A single sample is the source of the 7 T cell receptor beta chains below, sequenced in a study of cytomegalovirus exposure and HLA in healthy donors (TCRdb year 2017). Library preparation was by the immunoSEQ multiplex PCR assay. For the multiplex PCR, a mixture combining 60 forward primers for TCR Vbeta segments and 13 reverse primers for TCR Jbeta segments was used. The table was pulled from immuneACCESS by TCRdb, which kept in-frame rearrangements only. Such tables lose some clones; where checked, under half of the loss comes from unresolved V genes, and the rest has no known cause. For this sample the table gives under 250,000 clones, of which 70% to 80% were detected only once. The biggest ten clones account for less than 3% of the sample. Sequencing input: PBMCs. The receptor source for this set is a woman between 25 and 40 years old in good health and CMV-seronegative.

There are a few counts of this clone. This CDR3 is CSVEITKGQYEQYF. Here the CDR3 DNA reads TGCAGCGTTGAAATAACTAAGGGACAGTACGAGCAGTACTTC. The chain employs TRBV29-1 and TRBJ2-7; 7 bases agree with TRBD1. Trimming at V came to 2 bases and at J to 4 bases, leaving 8 bases not matched to a gene. Germline CDR1 and CDR2: SQVTM and ANQGSEA. CDR3 size: 14 residues.

Only a few counts were recorded for this clone. The chain is built from TRBV5-4 and TRBJ2-2; perhaps TRBD1 as D (6 bases). V was clipped by 3 bases and J by 6 bases, with 12 bases between them. Germline-derived CDR1 and CDR2 are SGHNT and YYREEE (reference sequence). This CDR3 region has 14 residues. In DNA form, the CDR3 reads TGTGCCAGCAGCTCTCGAGAGGGGGCCGGGGAGCTGTTTTTT. Its protein product is CASSSREGAGELFF. The full variable domain, rest sourced from reference TRBV5-4 and TRBJ2-2, is ETGVTQSPTHLIKTRGQQVTLRCSSQSGHNTVSWYQQALGQGPQFIFQYYREEENGRGNFPPRFSGLQFPNYSSELNVNALELDDSALYLCASSSREGAGELFFGEGSRLTVL.

This chain joins TRBV5-6 and TRBJ1-2; TRBD1 matches at 7 bases. The germline V gene has CDR1 SGHDT and CDR2 YYEEEE. This CDR3 is built from 14 residues. J lost 5 bases, V lost 4 bases, and 8 bases had no gene match. As DNA, the CDR3 is TGTGCCAGCAGCCGAATGACAGGGCAATATGGCTACACCTTC. This translates into CASSRMTGQYGYTF.

In its sample, this clone was seen once. The V gene is TRBV10-3, the J gene TRBJ2-7; D possibly corresponds to TRBD1 (6 bases). Germline-derived CDR1 and CDR2 are ENHRY and SYGVKD. The V end was cut by 3 bases, the J end by 3 bases, with 18 bases between. CDR3 length: 16 amino acids. CDR3 amino acids: CAISDWQEGVLYEQYF. Here the CDR3 DNA reads TGTGCCATCAGTGATTGGCAAGAGGGGGTACTCTACGAGCAGTACTTC.

In this sample, this clone turned up a few times. The CDR3 region has the DNA TGTGCCAGCAGAGCGGGACAGGCGGATCGGGCTTTCTTT. It encodes CASRAGQADRAFF. This sequence joins TRBV2 and TRBJ1-1, with 8 bases that match TRBD1. The ends lost 6 bases at V and 11 bases at J; junction bases unmatched: 11. The CDR3 extends over 13 amino acids. Per germline, CDR1 SNHLY and CDR2 FYNNEI.

This chain links TRBV9 with TRBJ2-7; 10 bases fit TRBD2. The CDR3 spans 14 residues. V gave up 4 bases and J gave up 4 bases; unmatched junction bases: 5. Germline CDR1 reads SGDLS; CDR2 reads YYNGEE. Written as DNA, the CDR3 is TGTGCCAGCAGCAAAGTAGCGGGGGGTTACGAGCAGTACTTC. It translates to CASSKVAGGYEQYF. Drawing the rest from reference TRBV9 and TRBJ2-7, the complete variable domain is DSGVTQTPKHLITATGQRVTLRCSPRSGDLSVYWYQQSLDQGLQFLIQYYNGEERAKGNILERFSAQQFPDLHSELNLSSLELGDSALYFCASSKVAGGYEQYFGPGTRLTVT.

The rearrangement uses TRBV5-6 and TRBJ1-1; no clear D gene. Germline V lookup: CDR1 SGHDT, CDR2 YYEEEE. The V gene lost 4 bases and the J gene lost 2 bases, with 6 bases spanning the gap. The CDR3 length is 12 residues. DNA of the CDR3: TGTGCCAGCAGCCCACTCAACACTGAAGCTTTCTTT. As protein: CASSPLNTEAFF. The complete variable domain, with remaining parts taken from reference TRBV5-6 and TRBJ1-1, reads DAGVTQSPTHLIKTRGQQVTLRCSPKSGHDTVSWYQQALGQGPQFIFQYYEEEERQRGNFPDRFSGHQFPNYSSELNVNALLLGDSALYLCASSPLNTEAFFGQGTRLTVV.